This TCR beta chain was observed in a study of blood T cell repertoires in COVID-19. Looking at the study overall: The United States, Italy and Spain provided the acute and convalescent COVID-19 samples.

This clone was recorded once. Assay: immunoSEQ multiplex PCR; the TCRdb copy retains only in-frame clones and omits some. The profile shows roughly 140,000 clones, over 80% of them singletons. The germline V gene has CDR1 DFQATT and CDR2 SNEGSKA (reference sequence). The CDR3 sequence is 15 residues long. The germline V and J ends were trimmed by 3 bases and 4 bases, with 16 bases remaining between them. Sequencing was performed on peripheral blood. The receptor was derived from a woman older than 75 with acute or convalescent COVID-19. The rearrangement joins TRBV20-1 to TRBJ2-1; D may be TRBD2 (6 bases). The CDR3 loop reads CSASWSGLVYNEQFF. The CDR3 DNA is TGCAGTGCTAGTTGGTCGGGACTTGTATACAATGAGCAGTTCTTC.